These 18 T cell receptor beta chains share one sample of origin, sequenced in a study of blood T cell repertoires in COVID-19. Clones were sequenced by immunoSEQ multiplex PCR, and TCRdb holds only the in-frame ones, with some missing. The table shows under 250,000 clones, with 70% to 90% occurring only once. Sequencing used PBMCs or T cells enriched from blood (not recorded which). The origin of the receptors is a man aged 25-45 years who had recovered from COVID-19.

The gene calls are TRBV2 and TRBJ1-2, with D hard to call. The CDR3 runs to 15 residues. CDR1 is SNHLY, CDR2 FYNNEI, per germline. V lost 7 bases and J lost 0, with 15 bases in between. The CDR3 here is CASTLFGPTNYGYTF. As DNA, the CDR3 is TGTGCCAGCACCCTCTTTGGGCCTACTAACTATGGCTACACCTTC.

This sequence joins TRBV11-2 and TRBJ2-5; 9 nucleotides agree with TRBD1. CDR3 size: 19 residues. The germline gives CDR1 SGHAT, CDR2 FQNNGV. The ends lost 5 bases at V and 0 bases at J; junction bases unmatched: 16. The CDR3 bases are TGTGCCAGCAGCCAACAGGGGGCGCCGGCTAGCGTAAACCAAGAGACCCAGTACTTC. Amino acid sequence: CASSQQGAPASVNQETQYF. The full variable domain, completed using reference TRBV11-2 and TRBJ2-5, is EAGVAQSPRYKIIEKRQSVAFWCNPISGHATLYWYQQILGQGPKLLIQFQNNGVVDDSQLPKDRFSAERLKGVDSTLKIQPAKLEDSAVYLCASSQQGAPASVNQETQYFGPGTRLLVL.

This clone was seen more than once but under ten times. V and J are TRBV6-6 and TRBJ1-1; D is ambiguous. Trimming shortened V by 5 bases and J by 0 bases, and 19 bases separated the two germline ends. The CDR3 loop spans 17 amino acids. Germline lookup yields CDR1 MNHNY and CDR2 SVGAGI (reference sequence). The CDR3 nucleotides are TGTGCCAGCAGTCCCCCTACGTTTGGGAGGTTGAACACTGAAGCTTTCTTT. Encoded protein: CASSPPTFGRLNTEAFF.

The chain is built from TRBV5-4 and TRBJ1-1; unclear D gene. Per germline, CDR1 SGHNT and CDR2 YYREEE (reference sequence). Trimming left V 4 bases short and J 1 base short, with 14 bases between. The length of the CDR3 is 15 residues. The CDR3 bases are TGTGCCAGCAGCCTCGGCGGGATTAAGAACACTGAAGCTTTCTTT. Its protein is CASSLGGIKNTEAFF.

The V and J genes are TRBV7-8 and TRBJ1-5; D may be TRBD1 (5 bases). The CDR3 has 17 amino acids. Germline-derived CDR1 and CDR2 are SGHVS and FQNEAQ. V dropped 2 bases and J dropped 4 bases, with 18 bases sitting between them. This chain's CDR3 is CASSLRGRAISNQPQHF. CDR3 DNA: TGTGCCAGCAGCTTAAGGGGCCGGGCTATTTCTAATCAGCCCCAGCATTTT.

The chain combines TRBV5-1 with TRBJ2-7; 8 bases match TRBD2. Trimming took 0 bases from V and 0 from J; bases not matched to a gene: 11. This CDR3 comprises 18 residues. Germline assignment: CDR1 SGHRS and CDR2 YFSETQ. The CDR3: CASSLGSAGGAFSYEQYF. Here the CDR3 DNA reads TGCGCCAGCAGCTTGGGGTCCGCGGGGGGCGCGTTCTCCTACGAGCAGTACTTC.

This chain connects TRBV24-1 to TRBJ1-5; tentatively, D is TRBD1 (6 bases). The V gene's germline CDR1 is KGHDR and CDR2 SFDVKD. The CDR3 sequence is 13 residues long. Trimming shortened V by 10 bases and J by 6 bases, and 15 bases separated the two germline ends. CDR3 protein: CATQGGGGQPQHF. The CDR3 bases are TGTGCCACACAGGGAGGGGGGGGTCAGCCCCAGCATTTT.

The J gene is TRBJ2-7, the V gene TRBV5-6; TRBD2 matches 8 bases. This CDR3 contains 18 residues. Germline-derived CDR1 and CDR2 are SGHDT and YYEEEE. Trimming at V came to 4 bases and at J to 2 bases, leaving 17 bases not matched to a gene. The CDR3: CASSPQRILSGGPYEQYF. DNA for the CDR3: TGTGCCAGCAGCCCTCAGCGGATCCTCAGCGGGGGCCCCTACGAGCAGTACTTC.

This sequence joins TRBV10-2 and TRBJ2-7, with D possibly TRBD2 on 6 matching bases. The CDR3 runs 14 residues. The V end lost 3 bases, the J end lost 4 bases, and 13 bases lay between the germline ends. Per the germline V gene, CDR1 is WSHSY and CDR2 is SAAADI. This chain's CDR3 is CASSDPRESYEQYF. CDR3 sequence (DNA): TGCGCCAGCAGTGATCCCCGGGAGTCGTACGAGCAGTACTTC.

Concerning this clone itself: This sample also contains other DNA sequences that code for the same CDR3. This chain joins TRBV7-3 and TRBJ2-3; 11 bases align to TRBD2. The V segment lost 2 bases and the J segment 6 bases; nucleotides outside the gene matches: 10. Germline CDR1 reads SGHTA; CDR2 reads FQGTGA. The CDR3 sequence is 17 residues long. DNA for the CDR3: TGTGCCAGCAGCTTATGGTCTAGCGGGGGGAGGGGGGATACGCAGTATTTT. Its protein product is CASSLWSSGGRGDTQYF. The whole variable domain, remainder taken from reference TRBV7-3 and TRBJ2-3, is GAGVSQTPSNKVTEKGKYVELRCDPISGHTALYWYRQSLGQGPEFLIYFQGTGAADDSGLPNDRFFAVRPEGSVSTLKIQRTERGDSAVYLCASSLWSSGGRGDTQYFGPGTRLTVL.

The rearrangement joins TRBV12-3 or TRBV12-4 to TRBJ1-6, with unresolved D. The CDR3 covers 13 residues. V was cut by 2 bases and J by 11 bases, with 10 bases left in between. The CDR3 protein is CASSLNPTAPLHF. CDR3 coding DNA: TGTGCCAGCAGTTTAAACCCTACGGCACCCCTCCACTTT.

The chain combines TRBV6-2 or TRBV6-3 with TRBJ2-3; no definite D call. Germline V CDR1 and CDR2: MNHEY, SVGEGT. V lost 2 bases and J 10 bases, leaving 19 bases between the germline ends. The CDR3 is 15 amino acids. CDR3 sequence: CASSYLRFRSPAQYF. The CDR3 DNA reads TGTGCCAGCAGTTACCTTCGGTTTCGGAGTCCCGCGCAGTATTTT.

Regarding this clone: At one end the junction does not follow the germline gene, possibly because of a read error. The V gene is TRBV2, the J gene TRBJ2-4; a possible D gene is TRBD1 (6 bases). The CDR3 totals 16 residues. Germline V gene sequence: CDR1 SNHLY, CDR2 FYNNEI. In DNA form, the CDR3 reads TGTGCCAGCAGGGAAGGGACATCCTTAGCCAAAAACATTCAGTACTTC. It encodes CASREGTSLAKNIQYF. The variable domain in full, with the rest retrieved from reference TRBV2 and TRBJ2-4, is EPEVTQTPSHQVTQMGQEVILRCVPISNHLYFYWYRQILGQKVEFLVSFYNNEISEKSEIFDDQFSVERPDGSNFTLKIRSTKLEDSAMYFCASREGTSLAKNIQYFGAGTRLSVL.

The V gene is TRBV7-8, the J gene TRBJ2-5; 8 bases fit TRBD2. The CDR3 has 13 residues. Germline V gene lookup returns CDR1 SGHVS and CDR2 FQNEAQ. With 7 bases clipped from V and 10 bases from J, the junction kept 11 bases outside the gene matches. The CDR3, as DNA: TGTGCCAGCATTGGGACTAGGCGGGGGGACCAGTACTTC. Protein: CASIGTRRGDQYF.

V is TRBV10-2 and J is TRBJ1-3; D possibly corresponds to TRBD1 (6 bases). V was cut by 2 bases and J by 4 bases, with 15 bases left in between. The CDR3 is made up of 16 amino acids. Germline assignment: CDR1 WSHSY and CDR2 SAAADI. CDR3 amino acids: CASSEVRGTFGNTIYF. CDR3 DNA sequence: TGCGCCAGCAGTGAGGTTAGAGGGACATTCGGAAACACCATATATTTT.

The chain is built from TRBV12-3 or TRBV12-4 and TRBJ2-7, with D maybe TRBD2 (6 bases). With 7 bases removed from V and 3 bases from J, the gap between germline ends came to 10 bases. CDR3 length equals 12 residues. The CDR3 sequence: CASNTGGYEQYF. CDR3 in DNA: TGTGCCAGCAATACCGGGGGCTACGAGCAGTACTTC.

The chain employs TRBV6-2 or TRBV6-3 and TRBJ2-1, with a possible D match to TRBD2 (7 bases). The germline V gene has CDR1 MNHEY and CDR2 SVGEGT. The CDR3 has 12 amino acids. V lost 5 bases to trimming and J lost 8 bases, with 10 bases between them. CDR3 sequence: CASSTGGYEQFF. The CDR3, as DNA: TGTGCCAGCAGTACGGGGGGCTATGAGCAGTTCTTC.

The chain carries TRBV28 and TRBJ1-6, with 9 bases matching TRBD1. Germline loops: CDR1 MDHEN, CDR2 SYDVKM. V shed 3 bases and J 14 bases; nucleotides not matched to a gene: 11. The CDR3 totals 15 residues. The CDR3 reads CASSFSRGQGNSLHF. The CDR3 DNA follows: TGTGCCAGCAGTTTTTCGAGGGGACAGGGCAATTCCCTCCACTTT.